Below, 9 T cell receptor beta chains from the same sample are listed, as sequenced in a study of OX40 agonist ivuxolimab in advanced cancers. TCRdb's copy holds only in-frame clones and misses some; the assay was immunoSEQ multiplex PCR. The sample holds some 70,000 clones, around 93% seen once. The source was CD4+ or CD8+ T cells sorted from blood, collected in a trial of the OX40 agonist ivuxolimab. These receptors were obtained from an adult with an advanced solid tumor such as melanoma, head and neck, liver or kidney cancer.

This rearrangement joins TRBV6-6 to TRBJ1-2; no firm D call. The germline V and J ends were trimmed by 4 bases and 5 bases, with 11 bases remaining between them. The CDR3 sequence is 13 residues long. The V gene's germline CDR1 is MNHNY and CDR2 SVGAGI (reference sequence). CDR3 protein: CASSSFTRYGYTF. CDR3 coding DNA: TGTGCCAGCAGTTCCTTTACGAGGTATGGCTACACCTTC.

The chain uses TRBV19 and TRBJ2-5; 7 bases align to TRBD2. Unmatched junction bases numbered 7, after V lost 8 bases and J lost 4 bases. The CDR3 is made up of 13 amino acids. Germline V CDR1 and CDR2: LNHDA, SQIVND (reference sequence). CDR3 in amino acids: CASGRGVRETQYF. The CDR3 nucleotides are TGTGCCAGTGGTCGGGGGGTAAGAGAGACCCAGTACTTC.

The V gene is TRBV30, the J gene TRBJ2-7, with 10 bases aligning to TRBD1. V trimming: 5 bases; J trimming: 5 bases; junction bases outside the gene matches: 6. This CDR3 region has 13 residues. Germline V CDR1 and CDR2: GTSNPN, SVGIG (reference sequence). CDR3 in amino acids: CAWLDRGRDEQYF. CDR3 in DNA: TGTGCCTGGCTAGACAGGGGGCGAGACGAGCAGTACTTC.

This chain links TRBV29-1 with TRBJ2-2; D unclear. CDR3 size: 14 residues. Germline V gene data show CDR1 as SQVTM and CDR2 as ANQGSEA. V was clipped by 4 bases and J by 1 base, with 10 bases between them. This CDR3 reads CSVVDQLNTGELFF. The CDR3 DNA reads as TGCAGCGTTGTAGATCAGCTGAACACCGGGGAGCTGTTTTTT.

CDR3 DNA: TGTGCCATCAGTGAGAACCGGGTCCCGCTATACAATGAGCAGTTCTTC. Its protein product is CAISENRVPLYNEQFF. This sequence joins TRBV10-3 and TRBJ2-1; D remains unclear. The CDR3 has 16 amino acids. CDR1 ENHRY and CDR2 SYGVKD come from the germline V gene. V lost 2 bases to trimming and J lost 4 bases, with 15 bases between them.

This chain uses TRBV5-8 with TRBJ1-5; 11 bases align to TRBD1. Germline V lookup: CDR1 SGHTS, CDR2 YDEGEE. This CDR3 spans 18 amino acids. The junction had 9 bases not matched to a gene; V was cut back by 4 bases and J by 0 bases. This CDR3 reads CASSRTGQGVFSNQPQHF. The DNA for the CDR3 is TGTGCCAGCAGCAGAACGGGACAGGGGGTTTTTAGCAATCAGCCCCAGCATTTT.

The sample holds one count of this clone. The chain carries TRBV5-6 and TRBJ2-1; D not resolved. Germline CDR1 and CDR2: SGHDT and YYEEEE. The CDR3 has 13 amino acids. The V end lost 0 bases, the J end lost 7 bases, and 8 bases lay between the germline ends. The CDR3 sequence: CASSLGGLNEQFF. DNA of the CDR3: TGTGCCAGCAGCTTGGGGGGTCTAAATGAGCAGTTCTTC.

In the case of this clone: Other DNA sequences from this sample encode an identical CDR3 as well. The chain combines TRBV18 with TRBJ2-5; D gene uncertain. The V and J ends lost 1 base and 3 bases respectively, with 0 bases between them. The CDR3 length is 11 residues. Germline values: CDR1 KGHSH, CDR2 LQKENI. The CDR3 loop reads CASSPQETQYF. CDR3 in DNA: TGTGCCAGCTCACCACAAGAGACCCAGTACTTC.

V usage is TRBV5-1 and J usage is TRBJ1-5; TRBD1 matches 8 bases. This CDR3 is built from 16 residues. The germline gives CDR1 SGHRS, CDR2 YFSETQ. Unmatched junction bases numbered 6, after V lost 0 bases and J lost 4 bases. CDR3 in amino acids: CASSLDGQGTNQPQHF. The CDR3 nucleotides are TGCGCCAGCAGCTTGGATGGACAGGGAACAAATCAGCCCCAGCATTTT.